A selection of T cell receptor beta chains follows, all from one sample in a study of blood T cell repertoires in COVID-19. The assay was immunoSEQ multiplex PCR, and TCRdb's table has in-frame clones only and misses some. The sample records 150,000 to 200,000 clones, more than 75% being singletons. The source material was PBMCs or T cells enriched from blood (not recorded which). The source of these receptors is a human donor with acute COVID-19. The donor label of this sample is uncertain. CDR3s leave out the opening cysteine and the closing phenylalanine or tryptophan.

v_gene: TRBV29-1
CDR3aa: SVVSGDSYEQY

v_gene: TRBV12-5
CDR3aa: ASGPRTGPGGNTEAF

v_gene: TRBV3-1/TRBV3-2
CDR3aa: ASSQTGSPLH

v_gene: TRBV11-2
CDR3aa: ASSLGLAGRREQY

v_gene: TRBV30
CDR3aa: AWSPGLYSNQPQH

v_gene: TRBV7-2
CDR3aa: ASSSTGFGETQY

v_gene: TRBV25-1
CDR3aa: ASKQKEGMNTEAF

v_gene: TRBV5-5
CDR3aa: ASTLGQGSNQPQH

v_gene: TRBV27
CDR3aa: ASSPSFGQKNTEAF

v_gene: TRBV5-6
CDR3aa: ASSLYRGRGSGNTIY

v_gene: TRBV6-5
CDR3aa: ASPEQGLGNTIY

v_gene: TRBV27
CDR3aa: ASRPLVVQAAYEQY

v_gene: TRBV5-1
CDR3aa: ASSRDRGPGGELF

v_gene: TRBV7-6
CDR3aa: ASSLDRGWGLNTEAF

v_gene: TRBV29-1
CDR3aa: SVGSGPTDTQY

v_gene: TRBV15
CDR3aa: ATSRGETGVSEAF

v_gene: TRBV6-6
CDR3aa: ASSPPLLAGGWNEQF

v_gene: TRBV18
CDR3aa: ASSPEMYGDSYT

v_gene: TRBV7-6
CDR3aa: ASSVTSGGYYEQY

v_gene: TRBV27
CDR3aa: ASSSYLPGSYEQY

v_gene: TRBV7-9
CDR3aa: ASSLGSPLNIQY

v_gene: TRBV6-5
CDR3aa: ASSYSAPLSAYEQY

v_gene: TRBV7-9
CDR3aa: ASTLGTGVGSEQF

v_gene: TRBV4-1
CDR3aa: ASSGQGINQPQH

v_gene: TRBV5-5
CDR3aa: ASSPLSQGFHGYT

v_gene: TRBV6-5
CDR3aa: AVQGVGDTEAF

v_gene: TRBV5-1
CDR3aa: ASSPAQGRSYGYT

v_gene: TRBV3-1/TRBV3-2
CDR3aa: ASSQEGWGPNQPQH

v_gene: TRBV27
CDR3aa: ASSLGQNTGELF

v_gene: TRBV5-4
CDR3aa: ASSLLGTGPYEQY

v_gene: TRBV5-1
CDR3aa: ASRLGYEGQGTYEQY

v_gene: TRBV9
CDR3aa: ASSVRDGTPNTGELF

v_gene: TRBV18
CDR3aa: ASSPDPLGASGNTIY

v_gene: TRBV25-1
CDR3aa: ASSESEVIEKLF

v_gene: TRBV7-8
CDR3aa: ASSFLLAGGPYNEQF